This TCR beta chain was retrieved from a study of Ad26.COV2.S vaccination and SARS-CoV-2 variants. The table came from immunoSEQ multiplex PCR; TCRdb's copy has only in-frame clones and leaves some out. The repertoire includes a few hundred thousand clones, roughly 85% of them detected once, and just under 3% sits in the top ten. Treatment meaning: some 19 received Ad26.COV2.S at low or high dose, single or two shots; 5 received placebo; per-sample allocation not given. Specimen acquisition occurred on day 63 following the initial vaccine or placebo injection. The vaccine antigen was prefusion-stabilized Wuhan SARS-CoV-2 spike. The sample here was peripheral blood, taken in a trial of Ad26.COV2.S vaccine versus placebo. The sequence was collected from a person aged 18-60 years who received the Ad26.COV2.S COVID-19 vaccine or a placebo.

The CDR3 nucleotides read TGTGCCAGCAGTTTATCTTCCGCCAGAATTTATAGCAATCAGCCCCAGCATTTT. This translates into CASSLSSARIYSNQPQHF. The V and J genes are TRBV27 and TRBJ1-5, with D uncertain. CDR1 MNHEY and CDR2 SMNVEV come from the germline V gene (reference sequence). The germline V and J ends were trimmed by 0 bases and 0 bases, with 15 bases remaining between them. CDR3 length: 18 amino acids.